Sequencing of this T cell receptor (beta chain) was carried out in a study of PD-L1 blockade in urothelial cancer. V lost 8 bases to trimming and J lost 5 bases, with 13 bases between them. This CDR3 is built from 12 residues. Germline V gives CDR1 MDHEN, CDR2 SYDVKM. TCRdb's table, derived via immunoSEQ multiplex PCR, lists solely in-frame clones and lacks some. The sample has more than 60,000 clones; around nine tenths are singletons. Time point in this sample: peripheral blood 6 weeks after treatment start. Urothelial carcinoma in patients was locally advanced or metastatic. The sequence was collected from a man aged 55 to 70 with urothelial cancer. The chain joins TRBV28 to TRBJ2-7; D call uncertain. The material was PBMCs, obtained around atezolizumab (anti-PD-L1) treatment. CDR3 loop: CASCSRRHEQYF. The CDR3 nucleotides are TGTGCCAGCTGTTCAAGGCGGCACGAGCAGTACTTC.